This entry lists 17 T cell receptor beta chains sequenced from one sample in a study of post-analysis software for immune sequencing data. Unique molecular identifiers had been added to the TCR beta cDNA libraries. TCRdb re-called the PCR reads through MiXCR, storing one row per CDR3 protein. The sample carries 150,000 to 200,000 distinct CDR3 sequences, roughly 35% recorded once. Here the sequenced sample was blood, taken after autologous hematopoietic stem cell transplantation. These receptors all stem from a girl between 5 and 17 years old with multiple sclerosis.

The rearrangement uses TRBV5-1 and TRBJ2-7; 8 bases line up with TRBD1. Trimming cost V 0 bases and J 7 bases; bases outside gene matches: 9. The V gene's germline CDR1 is SGHRS and CDR2 YFSETQ. The CDR3 has 15 amino acids. CDR3 bases: TGCGCCAGCAGCTTGGGAAGACAGGGGACGGGTGAGCAGTACTTC. Protein product: CASSLGRQGTGEQYF.

This clonotype has only a few counts. The chain links TRBV12-3 or TRBV12-4 to TRBJ2-1; 13 bases fit TRBD2. The CDR3 extends over 16 amino acids. The trim removed 1 base at V and 10 bases at J, leaving 7 bases unmatched. The DNA of the CDR3 is TGTGCCAGCAGTTTAGTTAGGACTAGCGGGAGAGGCGAGCAGTTCTTC. Amino acids: CASSLVRTSGRGEQFF.

CDR3 nucleotide sequence: TGTGCCAGCAGTTTATCGAACAGACCAGATACGCAGTATTTT. As protein: CASSLSNRPDTQYF. This sequence joins TRBV27 and TRBJ2-3, with unresolved D. CDR1 MNHEY and CDR2 SMNVEV come from the germline V gene (reference sequence). V was clipped by 0 bases and J by 4 bases, with 8 bases between them. There are 14 residues in the CDR3.

This clonotype was counted only a few times. The chain has TRBV21-1 and TRBJ2-7; the table's TRBD2 call for D was not verified on the DNA. TRBV21-1 is assigned pseudogene status. The CDR3 loop spans 15 amino acids. The CDR3 protein is CASSRRLAGEYEQYF. The CDR3 nucleotides are TGTGCCAGCAGCAGGAGACTAGCGGGAGAATACGAGCAGTACTTC.

The chain recombines TRBV7-2 with TRBJ2-7, with 7 positions matching TRBD2. The V gene's germline CDR1 is SGHTA and CDR2 FQGNSA. V shed 1 base and J 3 bases; nucleotides not matched to a gene: 9. This CDR3 has 16 amino acids. The CDR3 DNA is TGTGCCAGCAGCTTAGAAGGAGGAGCGGGATACTACGAGCAGTACTTC. This sequence encodes CASSLEGGAGYYEQYF. The entire variable domain, with the rest obtained from reference TRBV7-2 and TRBJ2-7, is as follows: GAGVSQSPSNKVTEKGKDVELRCDPISGHTALYWYRQSLGQGLEFLIYFQGNSAPDKSGLPSDRFSAERTGGSVSTLTIQRTQQEDSAVYLCASSLEGGAGYYEQYFGPGTRLTVT.

This clonotype was observed at least ten times. The gene calls are TRBV29-1 and TRBJ1-1, with TRBD1 matching over 9 bases. The ends lost 7 bases at V and 11 bases at J; junction bases unmatched: 11. The CDR3 length is 12 residues. In germline, CDR1 is SQVTM, CDR2 ANQGSEA. CDR3 in amino acids: CSADTGGAEAFF. CDR3 coding DNA: TGCAGCGCGGACACAGGGGGCGCGGAGGCTTTCTTT.

The V and J genes are TRBV20-1 and TRBJ2-5; perhaps TRBD2 as D (6 bases). V was pared by 0 bases and J by 9 bases, with 8 bases between. The CDR3 loop spans 11 amino acids. Germline V gene lookup returns CDR1 DFQATT and CDR2 SNEGSKA (reference sequence). The CDR3 nucleotides are TGCAGTGCTAGAGATAGGAGGGCCCAGTACTTC. Translated, it gives CSARDRRAQYF.

This chain joins TRBV3-1 and TRBJ2-7; D is ambiguous. Trimming stripped 5 bases from V and 4 bases from J, with 9 bases between. Germline V gives CDR1 LGHDT, CDR2 YNNKEL (reference sequence). The CDR3 covers 12 residues. In DNA form, the CDR3 reads TGTGCCAGCAGCTCCTCCCTTTACGAGCAGTACTTC. It specifies CASSSSLYEQYF.

This clonotype showed up just a few times. The chain couples TRBV7-9 to TRBJ2-1; 8 bases agree with TRBD1. V lost 4 bases, J lost 0 bases, and 5 bases stayed unmatched. Per germline, CDR1 SEHNR and CDR2 FQNEAQ (reference sequence). The CDR3 covers 16 residues. In DNA form, the CDR3 reads TGTGCCAGCAGCTCCTCGGACAGGGACTCCTACAATGAGCAGTTCTTC. It translates to CASSSSDRDSYNEQFF.

V usage is TRBV6-6 and J usage is TRBJ2-1, with a tentative D call TRBD2 (6 bases). Germline CDR1 is MNHNY and CDR2 is SVGAGI (reference sequence). V was clipped by 5 bases and J by 7 bases, with 12 bases between them. The CDR3 loop spans 13 amino acids. As DNA, the CDR3 is TGTGCCAGCAGTCCCCCGACTAGAAATGAGCAGTTCTTC. The encoded protein is CASSPPTRNEQFF.

This chain uses TRBV5-1 with TRBJ2-7; maybe TRBD2 (6 bases). In germline, CDR1 is SGHRS, CDR2 YFSETQ. Trimming left V 1 base short and J 0 bases short, with 14 bases between. The CDR3 extends over 16 amino acids. The CDR3 DNA sequence: TGCGCCAGCAGCTTGAAGAGAGCGGGTAGCTCCTACGAGCAGTACTTC. Protein product: CASSLKRAGSSYEQYF. Supplemented by reference TRBV5-1 and TRBJ2-7, the full variable domain reads KAGVTQTPRYLIKTRGQQVTLSCSPISGHRSVSWYQQTPGQGLQFLFEYFSETQRNKGNFPGRFSGRQFSNSRSEMNVSTLELGDSALYLCASSLKRAGSSYEQYFGPGTRLTVT.

The rearrangement joins TRBV5-1 to TRBJ2-7; possibly TRBD1 or TRBD2 for D (5 bases each). The germline CDR1 and CDR2 sequences are SGHRS and YFSETQ. Trimming pared 4 bases from V and 0 bases from J, leaving 11 bases between. The CDR3 totals 14 residues. CDR3 protein: CASSRDGLSYEQYF. In nucleotides, the CDR3 is TGCGCCAGCAGCCGGGACGGGCTCTCCTACGAGCAGTACTTC.

The chain is built from TRBV20-1 and TRBJ2-1; possibly TRBD2 for D (5 bases). Germline V gene sequence: CDR1 DFQATT, CDR2 SNEGSKA (reference sequence). Trimming removed 6 bases at V and 7 bases at J, with 10 bases between. The CDR3 is 11 residues long. CDR3 residues: CSAGVENEQFF. Written as DNA, the CDR3 is TGCAGTGCCGGGGTGGAAAATGAGCAGTTCTTC.

By share, this clonotype counts as medium-sized. The rearrangement links TRBV6-4 to TRBJ1-2; no firm D call. Deletions cut 2 bases from V and 4 bases from J, with 14 bases between. The CDR3 extends over 15 amino acids. Germline V gene sequence: CDR1 MRHNA, CDR2 SNTAGT. As DNA, the CDR3 is TGTGCCAGCAGTGACACCCCCCAGGCCCTCTATGGCTACACCTTC. It is translated as CASSDTPQALYGYTF.

There are many counts of this clonotype. A clone one base away is much larger, so this may be a read error. The chain is built from TRBV7-9 and TRBJ1-2; 8 bases align to TRBD1. V was pared by 6 bases and J by 5 bases, with 14 bases of the junction left unmatched. The CDR3 covers 16 residues. Germline assignment: CDR1 SEHNR and CDR2 FQNEAQ (reference sequence). CDR3 residues: CASSQQAGTGRYGYTF. The CDR3 nucleotides are TGTGCCAGCAGTCAACAAGCCGGGACAGGCCGTTATGGCTACACCTTC. The whole variable domain, remainder taken from reference TRBV7-9 and TRBJ1-2, is DTGVSQNPRHKITKRGQNVTFRCDPISEHNRLYWYRQTLGQGPEFLTYFQNEAQLEKSRLLSDRFSAERPKGSFSTLEIQRTEQGDSAMYLCASSQQAGTGRYGYTFGSGTRLTVV.

This clonotype was recorded at least ten times. V gene TRBV20-1 combines with J gene TRBJ2-7; TRBD2 matches 11 bases. J was trimmed by 3 bases and V by 0 bases; bases with no gene match: 4. The CDR3 is made up of 15 amino acids. The germline CDR1 and CDR2 sequences are DFQATT and SNEGSKA (reference sequence). CDR3 in DNA: TGCAGTGCTAGAGATCCGCTAGCGGGAGGCTACGAGCAGTACTTC. Its protein product is CSARDPLAGGYEQYF.

This clonotype was observed a handful of times. This chain joins TRBV6-1 and TRBJ2-7; D possibly corresponds to TRBD1 (5 bases). CDR1 MNHNS and CDR2 SASEGT come from the germline V gene. Trimming shortened V by 4 bases and J by 0 bases, and 10 bases separated the two germline ends. This CDR3 is built from 14 residues. The CDR3 loop is CASSVGESSYEQYF. The CDR3, as DNA: TGTGCCAGCAGTGTAGGGGAAAGCTCCTACGAGCAGTACTTC.